This TCR beta chain comes out of a study of T cells in Graves' hyperthyroidism and ophthalmopathy. The investigators amplified TCR beta CDR3 regions from RNA transcripts. Using the HTBI primer set, a first-round RT-PCR was run on the TCR CDR3. TCRdb re-called the multiplex PCR reads through MiXCR, storing one row per CDR3 protein. The sample carries about 640,000 distinct CDR3 sequences, less than 25% recorded once. This clonotype has just a few counts. The CDR3 extends over 14 amino acids. Germline CDR1 reads LNHNV; CDR2 reads YYDKDF (reference sequence). V was cut by 0 bases and J by 8 bases, with 13 bases left in between. Diagnosis rested on symptoms, serum thyroxine and TRAb, thyroid ultrasound, and orbital computed tomography. PBMCs stemmed from under 11 ml fresh peripheral blood.

Sequencing was carried out using blood. This TCR derives from a man aged 25 to 40 with Graves' ophthalmopathy. V gene TRBV15 combines with J gene TRBJ2-5; no firm D call. The CDR3 reads CATSRDVSLGTQYF. CDR3 in DNA: TGTGCCACCAGCAGAGATGTCTCGTTGGGTACCCAGTACTTC.